Below, 6 T cell receptor beta chains from the same sample are listed, as sequenced in a study of cytomegalovirus exposure and HLA in healthy donors. PCR employed 60 Vbeta and 13 Jbeta primers. Sequencing used immunoSEQ multiplex PCR; TCRdb keeps in-frame clones, though not all of them. The sample has more than 120,000 clones; 82% are singletons. Sequenced input: PBMCs. The receptors originated from a male donor in good health and CMV-seronegative.

The V gene is TRBV5-4, the J gene TRBJ2-1, with TRBD1 as a possible D gene (7 bases). Trimming took off 4 bases at V and 9 bases at J, with 11 bases between the two ends. Germline CDR1 reads SGHNT; CDR2 reads YYREEE (reference sequence). This CDR3 has 12 amino acids. In DNA, the CDR3 is TGTGCCAGCAGCATTCAGGGGGGTGAGCAGTTCTTC. Its protein is CASSIQGGEQFF.

The CDR3 coding sequence is TGTGCCAGCAGTCCGGGACTAGCGACCGAGCAGTACTTC. Protein product: CASSPGLATEQYF. This rearrangement joins TRBV27 to TRBJ2-7, with 10 bases fitting TRBD2. The CDR3 covers 13 residues. With 5 bases clipped from V and 6 bases from J, the junction kept 4 bases outside the gene matches. Germline assignment: CDR1 MNHEY and CDR2 SMNVEV (reference sequence).

This clone appeared a few times. The rearrangement links TRBV13 to TRBJ2-7, with D possibly matching TRBD2 (6 bases). The CDR3 length is 15 residues. The V gene's germline CDR1 is PRHDT and CDR2 FYEKMQ (reference sequence). Between the trimmed V and J ends, which lost 2 bases and 5 bases, there was a span of 16 bases. The CDR3 DNA reads TGTGCCAGCAGCTTAACTAGCTATGGTTCCCACGAGCAGTACTTC. As protein: CASSLTSYGSHEQYF. Combining the CDR3 with reference TRBV13 and TRBJ2-7 gives the whole variable domain AAGVIQSPRHLIKEKRETATLKCYPIPRHDTVYWYQQGPGQDPQFLISFYEKMQSDKGSIPDRFSAQQFSDYHSELNMSSLELGDSALYFCASSLTSYGSHEQYFGPGTRLTVT.

The chain couples TRBV6-5 to TRBJ2-2; D possibly corresponds to TRBD2 (5 bases). This CDR3 region has 14 residues. Deletions cut 7 bases from V and 1 base from J, with 10 bases between. The germline V gene has CDR1 MNHEY and CDR2 SVGAGI. The chain's CDR3 is CASKDGKNTGELFF. CDR3 DNA: TGTGCCAGCAAGGACGGGAAGAACACCGGGGAGCTGTTTTTT.

Turning to this clone: Since no conserved phenylalanine or tryptophan closes the CDR3, a read error is the likely cause. The chain recombines TRBV6-5 with TRBJ1-2; TRBD1 agrees at 7 bases. From germline, CDR1 is MNHEY and CDR2 SVGAGI. The CDR3 extends over 13 amino acids. The V segment lost 2 bases and the J segment 5 bases; nucleotides outside the gene matches: 2. The CDR3 DNA reads TGTGCCAGCAGTTACCCAGGGGGTTATGGCTACACCCTC. As protein: CASSYPGGYGYTL.

This clone was seen only once. The junction shows a germline mismatch at one end, possibly a read error. This chain links TRBV7-8 with TRBJ1-6; D not certain. The length of the CDR3 is 12 residues. The V gene's germline CDR1 is SGHVS and CDR2 FQNEAQ. The CDR3, as DNA: TGTGCCAGTAGCTCCTATAATTCACCCCTCCACTTT. It codes for CASSSYNSPLHF.